This T cell receptor (beta chain) came from a study of blood T cells in healthy people across ages. Study-wide findings and caveats: In long-lived donors, naive CD4+ cell counts and diversity exceeded those of aged donors. Age brought a roughly linear fall in TCR beta diversity measured per million T cells.

Primed by a sample-barcoded 5' primer and a J-beta primer mix, a second PCR proceeded for 7 to 11 cycles. TCRdb used MiXCR to reprocess the 5' RACE reads, holding one entry per CDR3 protein. In the table there are 750,000 to 950,000 distinct CDR3 sequences, about 53% of which are singletons. As regards this clonotype: The antigen is not known.

Aged roughly 6 to 95, donors were systemically healthy Caucasians from Russia. Approximately 9 milliliters was the volume of peripheral blood drawn from each donor. J lost 6 bases, V lost 5 bases, and 15 bases had no gene match. CDR3 length equals 16 residues. CDR1 is SGHRS, CDR2 YFSETQ, per germline. The sequencing input was blood. The chain recombines TRBV5-1 with TRBJ1-2, with 8 bases matching TRBD1. This clonotype originated in a man at least 80 years old in good health. The CDR3 DNA follows: TGCGCCAGCAGTTCACTTACCGGACAGGGCCTGGATGGCTACACCTTC. This gives the protein CASSSLTGQGLDGYTF.